The clone carrying this TCR beta chain was counted between two and nine times. Its matching antigen is unknown. This CDR3 region has 16 residues. Looked up from germline, CDR1 is SGHRS and CDR2 is YFSETQ. V dropped 4 bases and J dropped 4; count of bases not matched to a gene: 6. This record comes from a study of CD8+ T cells in alopecia areata. Findings and caveats of the study: Sharing of TCR sequences between patients (possibly for HLA-related reasons) was less clear than in mice.

PBMCs, the starting material, were the source of sorted CD4+ and CD8+ T cells. TCR sequencing used cDNA made by reverse transcription of extracted RNA. Some clones are missing from TCRdb's copy, which holds only in-frame ones; the method was immunoSEQ multiplex PCR. The data hold more than 95,000 clones, with around three fifths observed a single time. The V and J genes are TRBV5-1 and TRBJ1-3; 12 nucleotides align to TRBD1. Sequenced sample: CD4+ T cells sorted from blood. The origin of this receptor is a human donor in good health. Written as DNA, the CDR3 is TGCGCCAGCAGCCCGGGACAGGGGGCTGGAGGAAACACCATATATTTT. Translation gives CASSPGQGAGGNTIYF. The complete variable domain, with remaining parts taken from reference TRBV5-1 and TRBJ1-3, reads KAGVTQTPRYLIKTRGQQVTLSCSPISGHRSVSWYQQTPGQGLQFLFEYFSETQRNKGNFPGRFSGRQFSNSRSEMNVSTLELGDSALYLCASSPGQGAGGNTIYFGEGSWLTVV.